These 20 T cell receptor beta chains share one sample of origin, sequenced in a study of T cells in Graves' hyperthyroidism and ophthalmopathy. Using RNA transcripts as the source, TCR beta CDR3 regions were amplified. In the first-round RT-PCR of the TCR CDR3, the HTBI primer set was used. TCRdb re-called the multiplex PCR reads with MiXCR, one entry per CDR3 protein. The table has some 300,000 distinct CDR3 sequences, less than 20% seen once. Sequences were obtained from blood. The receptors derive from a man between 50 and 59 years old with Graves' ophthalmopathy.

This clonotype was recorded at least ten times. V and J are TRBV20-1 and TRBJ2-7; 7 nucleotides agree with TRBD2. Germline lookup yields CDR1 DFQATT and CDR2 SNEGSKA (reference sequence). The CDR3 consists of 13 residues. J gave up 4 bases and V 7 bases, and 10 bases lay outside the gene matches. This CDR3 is CSVRRESSYEQYF. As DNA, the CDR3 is TGCAGTGTGCGGCGGGAGAGCAGTTACGAGCAGTACTTC.

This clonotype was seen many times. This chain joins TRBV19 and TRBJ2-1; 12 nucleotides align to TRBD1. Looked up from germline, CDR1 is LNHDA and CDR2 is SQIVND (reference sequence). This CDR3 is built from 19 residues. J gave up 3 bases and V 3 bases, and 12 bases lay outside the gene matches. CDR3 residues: CASSITGTGGADRYNEQFF. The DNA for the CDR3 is TGTGCCAGTAGTATTACCGGGACAGGGGGCGCCGACCGCTACAATGAGCAGTTCTTC.

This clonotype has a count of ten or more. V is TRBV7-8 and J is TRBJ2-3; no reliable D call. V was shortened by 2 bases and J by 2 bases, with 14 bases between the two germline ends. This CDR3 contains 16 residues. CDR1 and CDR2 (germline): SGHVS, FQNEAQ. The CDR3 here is CASSLLPNAATDTQYF. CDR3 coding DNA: TGTGCCAGCAGCTTATTGCCAAACGCTGCCACAGATACGCAGTATTTT.

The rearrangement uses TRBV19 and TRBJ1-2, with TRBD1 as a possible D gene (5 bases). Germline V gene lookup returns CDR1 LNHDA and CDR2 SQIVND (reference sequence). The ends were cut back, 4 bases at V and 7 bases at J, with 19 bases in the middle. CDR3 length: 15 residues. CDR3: CASSKFGRDNGGYTF. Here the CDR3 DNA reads TGTGCCAGTAGTAAGTTCGGCAGGGATAATGGTGGCTACACCTTC.

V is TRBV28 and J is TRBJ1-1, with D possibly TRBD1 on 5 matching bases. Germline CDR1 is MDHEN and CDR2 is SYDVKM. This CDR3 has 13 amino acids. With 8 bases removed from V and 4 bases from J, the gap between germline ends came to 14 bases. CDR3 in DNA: TGTGCCAGCGGTGGGATCGGGGGCACTGAAGCTTTCTTT. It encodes CASGGIGGTEAFF. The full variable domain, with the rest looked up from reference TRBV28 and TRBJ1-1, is DVKVTQSSRYLVKRTGEKVFLECVQDMDHENMFWYRQDPGLGLRLIYFSYDVKMKEKGDIPEGYSVSREKKERFSLILESASTNQTSMYLCASGGIGGTEAFFGQGTRLTVV.

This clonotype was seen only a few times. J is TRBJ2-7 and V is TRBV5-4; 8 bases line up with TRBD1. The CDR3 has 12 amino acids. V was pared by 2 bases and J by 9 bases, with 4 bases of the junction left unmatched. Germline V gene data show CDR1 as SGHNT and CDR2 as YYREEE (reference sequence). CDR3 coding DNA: TGTGCCAGCAGCTTTGACAGGGGCACGCAGTACTTC. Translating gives CASSFDRGTQYF.

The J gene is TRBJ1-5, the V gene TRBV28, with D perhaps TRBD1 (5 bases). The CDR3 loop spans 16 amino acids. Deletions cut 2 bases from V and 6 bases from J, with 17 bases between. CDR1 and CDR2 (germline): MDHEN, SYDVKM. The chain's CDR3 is CASSLDSGDLVQPQHF. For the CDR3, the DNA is TGTGCCAGCAGTTTAGACTCGGGGGATTTGGTTCAGCCCCAGCATTTT.

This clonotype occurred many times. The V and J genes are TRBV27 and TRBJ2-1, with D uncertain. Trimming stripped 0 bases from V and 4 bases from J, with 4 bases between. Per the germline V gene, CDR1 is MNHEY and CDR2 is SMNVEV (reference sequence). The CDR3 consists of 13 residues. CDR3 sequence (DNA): TGTGCCAGCAGTTTATCCTTTTACAATGAGCAGTTCTTC. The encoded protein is CASSLSFYNEQFF.

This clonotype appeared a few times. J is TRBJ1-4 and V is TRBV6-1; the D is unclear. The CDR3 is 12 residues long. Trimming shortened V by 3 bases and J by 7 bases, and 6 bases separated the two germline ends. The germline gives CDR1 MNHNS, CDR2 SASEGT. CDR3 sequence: CASSDVPEKLFF. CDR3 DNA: TGTGCCAGCAGTGATGTTCCTGAAAAACTGTTTTTT.

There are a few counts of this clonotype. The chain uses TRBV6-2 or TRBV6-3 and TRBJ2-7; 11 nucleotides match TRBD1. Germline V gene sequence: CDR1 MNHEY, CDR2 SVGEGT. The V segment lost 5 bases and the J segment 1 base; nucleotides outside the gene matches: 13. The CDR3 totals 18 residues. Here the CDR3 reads CASSRHGQGAFRSYEQYF. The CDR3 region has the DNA TGTGCCAGCAGTCGTCACGGACAGGGGGCCTTCCGTTCCTACGAGCAGTACTTC.

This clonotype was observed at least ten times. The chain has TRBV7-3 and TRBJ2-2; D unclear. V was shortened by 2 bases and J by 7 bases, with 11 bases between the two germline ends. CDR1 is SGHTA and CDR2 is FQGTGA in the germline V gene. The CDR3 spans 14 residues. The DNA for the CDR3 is TGTGCCAGCAGCTTAGGTCGCGGAAACGGGGAGCTGTTTTTT. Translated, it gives CASSLGRGNGELFF. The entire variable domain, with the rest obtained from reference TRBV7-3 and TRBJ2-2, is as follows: GAGVSQTPSNKVTEKGKYVELRCDPISGHTALYWYRQSLGQGPEFLIYFQGTGAADDSGLPNDRFFAVRPEGSVSTLKIQRTERGDSAVYLCASSLGRGNGELFFGEGSRLTVL.

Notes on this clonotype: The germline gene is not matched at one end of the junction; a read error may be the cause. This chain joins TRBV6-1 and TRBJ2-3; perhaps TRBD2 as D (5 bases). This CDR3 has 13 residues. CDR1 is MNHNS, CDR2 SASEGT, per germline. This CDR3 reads CASTLLAALGADF. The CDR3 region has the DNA TGTGCCAGCACTCTTCTCGCCGCATTAGGAGCGGATTTT.

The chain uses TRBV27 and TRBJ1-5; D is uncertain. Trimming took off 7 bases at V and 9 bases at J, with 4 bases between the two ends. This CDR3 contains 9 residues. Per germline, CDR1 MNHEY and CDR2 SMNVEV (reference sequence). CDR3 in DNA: TGTGCCAGCATATCGCCCCAGCATTTT. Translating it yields CASISPQHF.

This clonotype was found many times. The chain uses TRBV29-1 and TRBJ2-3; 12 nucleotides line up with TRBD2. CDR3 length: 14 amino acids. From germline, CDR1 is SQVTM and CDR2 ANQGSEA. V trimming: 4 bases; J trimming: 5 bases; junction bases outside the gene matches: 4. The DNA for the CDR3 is TGCAGCGTTGCCCTAGCGGGAGGGCGAGATACGCAGTATTTT. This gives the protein CSVALAGGRDTQYF.

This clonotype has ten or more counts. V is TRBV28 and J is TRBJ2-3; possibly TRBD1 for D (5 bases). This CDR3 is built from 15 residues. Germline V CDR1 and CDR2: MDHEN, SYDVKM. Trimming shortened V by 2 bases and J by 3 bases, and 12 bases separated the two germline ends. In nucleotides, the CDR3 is TGTGCCAGCAGTTTAGAGAAGAGGACAACAGATACGCAGTATTTT. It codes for CASSLEKRTTDTQYF.

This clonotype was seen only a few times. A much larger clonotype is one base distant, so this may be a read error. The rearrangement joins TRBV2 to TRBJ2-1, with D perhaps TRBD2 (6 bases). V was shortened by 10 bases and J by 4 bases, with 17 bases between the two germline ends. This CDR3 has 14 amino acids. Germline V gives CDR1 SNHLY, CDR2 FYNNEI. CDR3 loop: CATRGRTTYNEQFF. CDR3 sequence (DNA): TGTGCCACCCGGGGGAGGACTACTTACAATGAGCAGTTCTTC.

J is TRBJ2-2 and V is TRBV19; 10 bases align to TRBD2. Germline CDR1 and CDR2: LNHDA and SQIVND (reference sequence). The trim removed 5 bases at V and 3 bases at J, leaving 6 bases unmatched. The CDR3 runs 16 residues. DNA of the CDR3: TGTGCCAGTAGTTCTTCTAGCGGGAGTCACACCGGGGAGCTGTTTTTT. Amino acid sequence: CASSSSSGSHTGELFF. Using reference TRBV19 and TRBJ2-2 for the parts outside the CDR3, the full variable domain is DGGITQSPKYLFRKEGQNVTLSCEQNLNHDAMYWYRQDPGQGLRLIYYSQIVNDFQKGDIAEGYSVSREKKESFPLTVTSAQKNPTAFYLCASSSSSGSHTGELFFGEGSRLTVL.

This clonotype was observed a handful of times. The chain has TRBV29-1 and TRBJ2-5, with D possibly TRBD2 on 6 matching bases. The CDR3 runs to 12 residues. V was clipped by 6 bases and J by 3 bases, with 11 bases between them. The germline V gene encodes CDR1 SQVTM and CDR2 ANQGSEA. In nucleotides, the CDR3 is TGCAGCGTGCGGGACGGGAAAGAGACCCAGTACTTC. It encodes CSVRDGKETQYF.

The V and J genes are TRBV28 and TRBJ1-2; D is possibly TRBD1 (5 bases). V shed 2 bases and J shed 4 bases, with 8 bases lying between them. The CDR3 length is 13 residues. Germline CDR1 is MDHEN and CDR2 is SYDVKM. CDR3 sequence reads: CASSLGGAYGYTF. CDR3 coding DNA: TGTGCCAGCAGTTTAGGCGGGGCCTATGGCTACACCTTC.

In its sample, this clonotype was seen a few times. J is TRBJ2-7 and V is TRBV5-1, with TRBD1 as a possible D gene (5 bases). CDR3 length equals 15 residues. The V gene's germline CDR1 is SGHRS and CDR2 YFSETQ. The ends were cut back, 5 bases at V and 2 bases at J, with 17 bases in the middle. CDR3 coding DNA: TGCGCCAGCAGGACTGACAGTCATCCCACCTACGAGCAGTACTTC. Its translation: CASRTDSHPTYEQYF.